This entry lists 14 T cell receptor beta chains sequenced from one sample in a study of cytomegalovirus exposure and HLA in healthy donors. The PCR ran on 60 Vbeta and 13 Jbeta primers. Clones were read by immunoSEQ multiplex PCR, and TCRdb kept only the in-frame ones, dropping some. The sample lists some 120,000 clones, approximately 70% occurring once. The sequenced sample consisted of PBMCs. These receptors were collected from a woman aged 40 to 55 in good health and CMV-seropositive.

The table lists this clone with a few counts. The chain employs TRBV7-2 and TRBJ2-5, with D perhaps matching TRBD1 (5 bases). V lost 5 bases and J lost 4, with 17 bases in between. This CDR3 comprises 15 residues. CDR1 SGHTA and CDR2 FQGNSA come from the germline V gene. The CDR3 region has the DNA TGTGCCAGCAGCCCCTCTGGGCAGGGTAGAGAGACCCAGTACTTC. This codes for CASSPSGQGRETQYF.

V gene TRBV29-1 combines with J gene TRBJ1-3; no firm D call. The CDR3 has 16 residues. The V gene lost 6 bases and the J gene lost 4 bases, with 22 bases spanning the gap. Germline assignment: CDR1 SQVTM and CDR2 ANQGSEA. CDR3 amino acids: CSVDPLNEGGGNTIYF. DNA for the CDR3: TGCAGCGTCGACCCCCTTAATGAGGGCGGGGGAAACACCATATATTTT.

The chain joins TRBV19 to TRBJ2-3, with 7 nucleotides matching TRBD1. This CDR3 spans 17 amino acids. The V gene end was trimmed by 1 base and the J gene end by 1 base; junction bases not matched to a gene: 8. From germline, CDR1 is LNHDA and CDR2 SQIVND (reference sequence). The CDR3 spells CASSIGEGDRGTDTQYF. In DNA form, the CDR3 reads TGTGCCAGTAGTATAGGCGAGGGGGACAGAGGCACAGATACGCAGTATTTT.

The J gene is TRBJ1-1, the V gene TRBV19; the D is unclear. This CDR3 spans 15 amino acids. Germline loops: CDR1 LNHDA, CDR2 SQIVND (reference sequence). V lost 5 bases and J 0 bases, leaving 13 bases between the germline ends. CDR3 coding DNA: TGTGCCAGTAGTTCCCAGCGGCTCATGAACACTGAAGCTTTCTTT. Protein product: CASSSQRLMNTEAFF.

This chain links TRBV7-9 with TRBJ2-1, with TRBD1 matching 8 bases. Germline values: CDR1 SEHNR, CDR2 FQNEAQ (reference sequence). CDR3 length: 10 residues. CDR3 in DNA: TGTGGGACAGGGACCGATGAGCAGTTCTTC. Translation: CGTGTDEQFF.

The rearrangement joins TRBV6-5 to TRBJ1-1; possibly TRBD1 for D (6 bases). This CDR3 is 16 amino acids long. V was clipped by 2 bases and J by 7 bases, with 20 bases between them. The V gene's germline CDR1 is MNHEY and CDR2 SVGAGI. Written as DNA, the CDR3 is TGTGCCAGCAGTTACGGGGACAACCTTCTGAAAGGTGAAGCTTTCTTT. Residues: CASSYGDNLLKGEAFF.

The rearrangement joins TRBV9 to TRBJ2-7, with TRBD2 identical over 7 bases. The V segment lost 4 bases and the J segment 3 bases; nucleotides outside the gene matches: 10. CDR3 length equals 15 residues. Germline assignment: CDR1 SGDLS and CDR2 YYNGEE. CDR3 loop: CASSPDLAVNYEQYF. The CDR3 region has the DNA TGTGCCAGCAGCCCCGATCTAGCGGTTAACTACGAGCAGTACTTC.

The chain uses TRBV25-1 and TRBJ1-4, with 8 bases fitting TRBD1. The CDR3 sequence is 15 residues long. Germline assignment: CDR1 MGHDK and CDR2 SYGVNS. With V trimmed by 3 bases and J by 4 bases, 4 bases remained unmatched. The CDR3 protein is CASSDNTGGNEKLFF. CDR3 bases: TGTGCCAGCAGTGATAACACAGGGGGTAATGAAAAACTGTTTTTT.

The genes are TRBV19 and TRBJ2-7, with D perhaps TRBD2 (5 bases). V lost 5 bases, J lost 3 bases, and 8 bases lay in between. This CDR3 region has 12 residues. Per the germline V gene, CDR1 is LNHDA and CDR2 is SQIVND (reference sequence). The CDR3 protein is CASSYEGYEQYF. The CDR3 bases are TGTGCCAGTAGTTATGAGGGCTACGAGCAGTACTTC.

This clone has a single count. The chain carries TRBV4-3 and TRBJ2-7; no clear D gene. V gave up 0 bases and J gave up 1 base, with 7 bases separating them. This CDR3 has 14 residues. Germline loops: CDR1 LGHNA, CDR2 YSLEER. The CDR3 loop reads CASSQEFPSYEQYF. The CDR3 bases are TGCGCCAGCAGCCAAGAGTTCCCGTCCTACGAGCAGTACTTC.

The V call is TRBV6-1, the J call TRBJ1-1; D gene ambiguous. Trimming left V 3 bases short and J 7 bases short, with 6 bases between. Germline V gene sequence: CDR1 MNHNS, CDR2 SASEGT. There are 11 residues in the CDR3. The CDR3 region is CASSDGGEAFF. CDR3 DNA: TGTGCCAGCAGTGATGGCGGTGAAGCTTTCTTT.

V gene TRBV7-3 combines with J gene TRBJ2-2, with 14 bases matching TRBD2. The germline CDR1 and CDR2 sequences are SGHTA and FQGTGA. V lost 2 bases, J lost 4 bases, and 12 bases stayed unmatched. This CDR3 region has 20 residues. The CDR3 nucleotides are TGTGCCAGCAGCTTACTCGCGGGACTAGCGGGAGAGTCAAGCACCGGGGAGCTGTTTTTT. It yields the protein CASSLLAGLAGESSTGELFF.

The chain combines TRBV6-5 with TRBJ2-7; 10 bases line up with TRBD2. The ends lost 7 bases at V and 4 bases at J; junction bases unmatched: 4. CDR3 length: 13 amino acids. CDR1 is MNHEY and CDR2 is SVGAGI in the germline V gene. The CDR3 is CASTASGSYEQYF. The CDR3 region has the DNA TGTGCCAGCACGGCTAGCGGGAGTTACGAGCAGTACTTC.

This chain links TRBV4-3 with TRBJ1-2, with D hard to call. The germline CDR1 and CDR2 sequences are LGHNA and YSLEER. V lost 1 base, J lost 2 bases, and 8 bases lay in between. This CDR3 is 14 amino acids long. Written as DNA, the CDR3 is TGCGCCAGCAGCCAAGGAGTCGTAAACTATGGCTACACCTTC. This codes for CASSQGVVNYGYTF.